This T cell receptor (beta chain) was identified during a study of T cell repertoires in aging, cancer and after chemotherapy. Study in general: Healthy donor repertoires were recorded over several months to years and showed clear clonal overlap. About 8.8 million TCR reads were in the whole dataset. Findings and limits, study-wide: Untreated cancer patients had significantly lower blood TCR diversity than age-matched healthy donors. Healthy donors lost TCR diversity with age mainly through richness, cancer patients through richness and evenness.

Multiplex touch-down PCR with TRB-A/B primers amplified rearranged V-D-J TRB sequences. TCRdb called the multiplex PCR reads again in MiXCR, with one record for every CDR3 protein. The sample includes some 8,100 distinct CDR3 sequences, roughly 37% of them seen just once. This clonotype was seen only a few times. Its target is unknown. TCR beta rearrangements were amplified from peripheral blood genomic DNA. In germline, CDR1 is LNHNV, CDR2 YYDKDF (reference sequence). This CDR3 spans 14 amino acids. V trimming: 7 bases; J trimming: 1 base; junction bases outside the gene matches: 5. Sequenced material: blood. The rearrangement uses TRBV15 and TRBJ2-3, with 7 nucleotides matching TRBD1. The source is a human donor in good health. The CDR3 here is CATIPGQRTDTQYF. The CDR3 DNA reads as TGTGCCACCATTCCGGGACAGCGCACAGATACGCAGTATTTT. Together with reference TRBV15 and TRBJ2-3, the CDR3 gives the full variable domain: DAMVIQNPRYQVTQFGKPVTLSCSQTLNHNVMYWYQQKSSQAPKLLFHYYDKDFNNEADTPDNFQSRRPNTSFCFLDIRSPGLGDTAMYLCATIPGQRTDTQYFGPGTRLTVL.